One sample yielded the 22 T cell receptor beta chains listed below, sequenced in a study of vaccination and CD4 T cells after COVID-19. Once obtained from cultured CD4+ T cells, the DNA was sequenced using the Oncomine TCR Beta short-read assay. Each CDR3 protein gets one entry after TCRdb re-called the PCR reads with MiXCR. The sample shows about 19,000 distinct CDR3 sequences, around a third of them seen only once. Indicated treatment: approximately 11-day PBMC culture with coronavirus spike peptide pools or control peptides (ViraFEST assay). These receptors are not linked to any known antigen. Sequences were obtained from cultured CD4+ T cells from blood. Receptors were obtained from a human donor with COVID-19.

The chain links TRBV28 to TRBJ2-1; no firm D call. The CDR3 sequence is 12 residues long. V was pared by 4 bases and J by 6 bases, with 7 bases between. The germline CDR1 and CDR2 sequences are MDHEN and SYDVKM. The CDR3 sequence is CASSYNPNEQFF. In DNA, the CDR3 is TGTGCCAGCAGTTACAATCCCAATGAGCAGTTCTTC.

This clonotype appeared a few times. The chain carries TRBV7-2 and TRBJ1-1; D is perhaps TRBD1 (6 bases). Per germline, CDR1 SGHTA and CDR2 FQGNSA. The V and J ends lost 5 bases and 1 base respectively, with 14 bases between them. This CDR3 has 15 amino acids. The CDR3 sequence: CASSIQGKRNTEAFF. Here the CDR3 DNA reads TGTGCCAGCAGCATACAGGGAAAAAGGAACACTGAAGCTTTCTTT.

This clonotype turned up a few times. The chain combines TRBV27 with TRBJ1-1, with TRBD1 as a possible D gene (6 bases). Trimming removed 3 bases from V and 0 bases from J, with 14 bases in between. The CDR3 runs to 16 residues. CDR1 is MNHEY and CDR2 is SMNVEV in the germline V gene (reference sequence). As DNA, the CDR3 is TGTGCCAGCAGTTTTTACAGGGCTCCGTTGAACACTGAAGCTTTCTTT. Its protein is CASSFYRAPLNTEAFF.

This clonotype was found a few times. The rearrangement joins TRBV5-8 to TRBJ2-7; 12 bases line up with TRBD1. The ends lost 5 bases at V and 6 bases at J; junction bases unmatched: 12. The CDR3 spans 16 residues. Germline CDR1 SGHTS, CDR2 YDEGEE. The CDR3 coding sequence is TGTGCCAGCAGATATTATGCGGGACAGGGGGCGGGCGAGCAGTACTTC. Its protein is CASRYYAGQGAGEQYF.

This clonotype was counted a few times. The chain employs TRBV6-1 and TRBJ1-2; TRBD1 matches 11 bases. There are 16 residues in the CDR3. J was trimmed by 4 bases and V by 4 bases; bases with no gene match: 8. Germline V CDR1 and CDR2: MNHNS, SASEGT. The CDR3 DNA reads TGTGCCAGCAGTGTGGGGAGGGGGACAGGGGGCTATGGCTACACCTTC. Amino acids: CASSVGRGTGGYGYTF.

In this sample, this clonotype turned up a few times. The J gene is TRBJ1-5, the V gene TRBV2; 9 bases fit TRBD1. Germline V gives CDR1 SNHLY, CDR2 FYNNEI. Trimming cost V 7 bases and J 2 bases; bases outside gene matches: 3. The CDR3 spans 14 residues. The CDR3 coding sequence is TGTGCCAGCACGACAGGGGGTGGCAATCAGCCCCAGCATTTT. Translating gives CASTTGGGNQPQHF.

This clonotype was seen more than once but under ten times. V and J are TRBV6-1 and TRBJ1-3, with unresolved D. Germline V lookup: CDR1 MNHNS, CDR2 SASEGT. The V and J ends lost 6 bases and 4 bases respectively, with 10 bases between them. This CDR3 has 13 amino acids. CDR3 bases: TGTGCCAGCAGGCCGACCGACGGAAACACCATATATTTT. Protein: CASRPTDGNTIYF.

CDR3 residues: CASGKDRGLAGYTF. In DNA form, the CDR3 reads TGTGCCAGCGGCAAGGACAGGGGGCTTGCAGGCTACACCTTC. The V call is TRBV7-2, the J call TRBJ1-2, with 11 bases matching TRBD1. Trimming cost V 8 bases and J 8 bases; bases outside gene matches: 10. The CDR3 is 14 residues long. Germline V gene sequence: CDR1 SGHTA, CDR2 FQGNSA.

The chain has TRBV6-2 or TRBV6-3 and TRBJ1-5, with a weak D call TRBD1 (6 bases). This CDR3 has 13 residues. CDR1 and CDR2 (germline): MNHEY, SVGEGT. Trimming removed 7 bases at V and 7 bases at J, with 14 bases between. The CDR3 DNA is TGTGCCAGCACCTTGACAGGTGGCCAGCCCCAGCATTTT. Translation gives CASTLTGGQPQHF.

This clonotype has just a few counts. The V gene is TRBV12-3 or TRBV12-4, the J gene TRBJ1-5; D perhaps matches TRBD1 (6 bases). The CDR3 totals 15 residues. V was cut by 6 bases and J by 1 base, with 13 bases left in between. The CDR3 DNA sequence: TGTGCCAGCAGAACAAGCGGACAGAGCAATCAGCCCCAGCATTTT. Its translation is CASRTSGQSNQPQHF.

This clonotype was picked up a small number of times. V and J are TRBV6-1 and TRBJ2-7; D ambiguous. Germline lookup yields CDR1 MNHNS and CDR2 SASEGT. This CDR3 has 14 amino acids. Trimming removed 7 bases from V and 4 bases from J, with 17 bases in between. The CDR3: CASTENPTGYEQYF. The CDR3 DNA follows: TGTGCCAGCACGGAAAATCCCACTGGGTACGAGCAGTACTTC.

V and J are TRBV6-1 and TRBJ2-7, with 8 bases lining up with TRBD1. J lost 2 bases, V lost 7 bases, and 7 bases had no gene match. The CDR3 extends over 14 amino acids. The germline V gene encodes CDR1 MNHNS and CDR2 SASEGT. Here the CDR3 reads CASTVGTGAYEQYF. The CDR3 DNA is TGTGCCAGCACCGTAGGGACAGGAGCCTACGAGCAGTACTTC.

This clonotype was observed a few times. The chain is built from TRBV23-1 and TRBJ2-2; a possible D gene is TRBD1 (5 bases). TRBV23-1 is an open reading frame whose function is uncertain. The V end lost 1 base, the J end lost 3 bases, and 15 bases lay between the germline ends. The CDR3 totals 17 residues. CDR3 protein: CASSQYRRAQDTGELFF. The CDR3 DNA sequence: TGCGCCAGCAGTCAATACCGGAGAGCACAGGACACCGGGGAGCTGTTTTTT.

The chain combines TRBV7-2 with TRBJ2-6; weak D call: TRBD1 (6 bases). The CDR3 extends over 18 amino acids. Germline V lookup: CDR1 SGHTA, CDR2 FQGNSA. Trimming shortened V by 5 bases and J by 4 bases, and 21 bases separated the two germline ends. The CDR3 sequence: CASSTLTGTPFGANVLTF. CDR3 bases: TGTGCCAGCAGCACCCTCACAGGGACGCCGTTCGGGGCCAACGTCCTGACTTTC. Full variable domain (missing parts from reference TRBV7-2 and TRBJ2-6): GAGVSQSPSNKVTEKGKDVELRCDPISGHTALYWYRQSLGQGLEFLIYFQGNSAPDKSGLPSDRFSAERTGGSVSTLTIQRTQQEDSAVYLCASSTLTGTPFGANVLTFGAGSRLTVL.

The V and J genes are TRBV6-5 and TRBJ2-3, with 9 bases identical to TRBD1. Germline V gives CDR1 MNHEY, CDR2 SVGAGI. This CDR3 is built from 17 residues. Germline trimming cut 2 bases from V and 3 bases from J; bases unmatched to any gene: 9. The CDR3, as DNA: TGTGCCAGCAGTTACGGGACAGGGTCGTCGAGAACAGATACGCAGTATTTT. Encoded protein: CASSYGTGSSRTDTQYF.

The chain recombines TRBV28 with TRBJ1-1; no definite D call. The CDR3 spans 14 residues. With 5 bases removed from V and 0 bases from J, the gap between germline ends came to 10 bases. Germline V CDR1 and CDR2: MDHEN, SYDVKM. The CDR3 reads CASSPRTVNTEAFF. The CDR3 coding sequence is TGTGCCAGCAGTCCCCGGACGGTGAACACTGAAGCTTTCTTT.

This clonotype showed up just a few times. The V gene is TRBV7-2, the J gene TRBJ2-5; no clear D gene. V was clipped by 1 base and J by 3 bases, with 30 bases between them. This CDR3 comprises 21 residues. Germline lookup yields CDR1 SGHTA and CDR2 FQGNSA. CDR3 region: CASSLVAGGLSERRSKETQYF. As DNA, the CDR3 is TGTGCCAGCAGCTTAGTGGCAGGCGGTCTGTCGGAAAGACGTTCCAAAGAGACCCAGTACTTC.

The chain uses TRBV6-1 and TRBJ2-2; 7 bases match TRBD1. J gave up 0 bases and V 5 bases, and 9 bases lay outside the gene matches. Germline CDR1 is MNHNS and CDR2 is SASEGT. CDR3 length: 17 amino acids. CDR3 amino acids: CASSQDRTGANTGELFF. CDR3 sequence (DNA): TGTGCCAGCAGTCAGGACAGGACAGGAGCGAACACCGGGGAGCTGTTTTTT.

A few counts support this clonotype. The chain joins TRBV27 to TRBJ1-2, with D tentatively TRBD1 (6 bases). The germline V gene has CDR1 MNHEY and CDR2 SMNVEV (reference sequence). CDR3 size: 13 residues. Trimming took 0 bases from V and 4 from J, leaving 6 bases between them. Here the CDR3 DNA reads TGTGCCAGCAGTTTATCAGGGGGCTATGGCTACACCTTC. It encodes CASSLSGGYGYTF.

V and J are TRBV5-8 and TRBJ2-2, with D perhaps TRBD1 or TRBD2 (5 bases each). From germline, CDR1 is SGHTS and CDR2 YDEGEE. The germline V and J ends were trimmed by 2 bases and 2 bases, with 10 bases remaining between them. The CDR3 totals 15 residues. In DNA form, the CDR3 reads TGTGCCAGCAGCTTAATGGGACCAAACACCGGGGAGCTGTTTTTT. As protein: CASSLMGPNTGELFF.

This clonotype was picked up a small number of times. The chain carries TRBV9 and TRBJ1-2; possible D gene TRBD1, 6 bases. This CDR3 contains 14 residues. Germline V CDR1 and CDR2: SGDLS, YYNGEE. The V and J ends lost 3 bases and 3 bases respectively, with 12 bases between them. The CDR3 reads CASSAGQWYYGYTF. CDR3 in DNA: TGTGCCAGCAGCGCTGGACAGTGGTACTATGGCTACACCTTC.

In this sample, this clonotype turned up a few times. The chain employs TRBV6-1 and TRBJ2-1; possible D gene TRBD2, 5 bases. This CDR3 has 13 residues. V was cut by 6 bases and J by 4 bases, with 10 bases left in between. Germline CDR1 reads MNHNS; CDR2 reads SASEGT. As DNA, the CDR3 is TGTGCCAGCAGCCGAGACTATTACAATGAGCAGTTCTTC. Amino acids: CASSRDYYNEQFF.